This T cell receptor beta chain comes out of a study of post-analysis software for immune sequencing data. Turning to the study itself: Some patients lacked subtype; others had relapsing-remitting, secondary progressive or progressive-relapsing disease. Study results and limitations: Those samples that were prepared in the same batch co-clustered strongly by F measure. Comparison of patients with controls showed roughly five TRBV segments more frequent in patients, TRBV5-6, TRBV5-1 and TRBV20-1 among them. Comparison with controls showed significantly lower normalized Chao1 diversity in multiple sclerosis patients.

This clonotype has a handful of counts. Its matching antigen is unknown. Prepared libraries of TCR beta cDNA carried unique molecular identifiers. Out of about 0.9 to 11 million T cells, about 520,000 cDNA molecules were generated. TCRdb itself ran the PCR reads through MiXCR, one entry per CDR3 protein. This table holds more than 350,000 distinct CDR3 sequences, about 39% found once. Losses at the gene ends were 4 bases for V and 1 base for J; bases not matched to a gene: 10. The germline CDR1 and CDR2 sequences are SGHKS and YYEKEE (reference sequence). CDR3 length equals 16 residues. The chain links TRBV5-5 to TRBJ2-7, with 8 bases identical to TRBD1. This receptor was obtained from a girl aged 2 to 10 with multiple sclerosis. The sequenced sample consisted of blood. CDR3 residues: CASSLGTGLGSYEQYF. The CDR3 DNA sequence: TGTGCCAGCAGCCTCGGGACAGGCCTAGGATCCTACGAGCAGTACTTC.